This TCR beta chain was obtained from a study of blood T cell repertoires in COVID-19. The Seattle site enrolled patients during active infection and followed them longitudinally. CDR1 is LGHNA, CDR2 YSLEER, per germline. The V and J ends lost 7 bases and 6 bases respectively, with 15 bases between them. This CDR3 comprises 13 residues. As originally analysed: Reference gene primer amplification in the assay estimated nucleated cell counts. Method: immunoSEQ multiplex PCR; TCRdb's copy keeps in-frame clones and lacks some. Clone size and the V and J calls come from that table; the DNA yielded D and trimming. The repertoire consists of around 120,000 clones, with about 90% occurring once and the leading ten covering 3.8%.

The V call is TRBV4-3, the J call TRBJ1-1; D is unclear. Sequencing was carried out using peripheral blood. The TCR comes from a woman aged 55-69 years with COVID-19, enrolled during active disease. DNA of the CDR3: TGCGCCAGCAAGGATGTCCTAGACGCTGAAGCTTTCTTT. It specifies CASKDVLDAEAFF.